This T cell receptor (beta chain) was recorded in a study of T-cell reconstitution after alpha-beta-depleted transplantation in children. There are many counts of this clonotype. A TCRbeta library incorporating unique molecular identifiers was prepared. TCRdb independently ran MiXCR on the PCR reads; one entry per CDR3 protein. The sample yields 70,000 to 95,000 distinct CDR3 sequences, 12% seen once. J lost 6 bases, V lost 0 bases, and 7 bases had no gene match. The CDR3 spans 16 residues. The material sequenced was PBMCs from the stem cell graft donor, taken from the stem cell graft. This chain links TRBV12-3 or TRBV12-4 with TRBJ2-3; 9 bases line up with TRBD2. The clonotype comes from a human donor who donated a stem cell graft to a child with inherited bone marrow failure. CDR3 sequence (DNA): TGTGCCAGCAGTTTAGCGATTCGACTAGCGGTCGATACGCAGTATTTT. Protein sequence: CASSLAIRLAVDTQYF.